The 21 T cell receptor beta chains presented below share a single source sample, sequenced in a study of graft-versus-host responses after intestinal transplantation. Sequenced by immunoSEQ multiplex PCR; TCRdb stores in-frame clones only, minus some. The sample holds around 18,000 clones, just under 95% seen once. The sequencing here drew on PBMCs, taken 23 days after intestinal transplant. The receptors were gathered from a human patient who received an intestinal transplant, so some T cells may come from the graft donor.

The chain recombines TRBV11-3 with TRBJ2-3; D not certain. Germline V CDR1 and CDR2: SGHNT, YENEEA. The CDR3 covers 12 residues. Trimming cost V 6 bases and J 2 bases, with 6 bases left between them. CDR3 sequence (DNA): TGTGCCAGCAGTTACCCCACAGATACGCAGTATTTT. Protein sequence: CASSYPTDTQYF.

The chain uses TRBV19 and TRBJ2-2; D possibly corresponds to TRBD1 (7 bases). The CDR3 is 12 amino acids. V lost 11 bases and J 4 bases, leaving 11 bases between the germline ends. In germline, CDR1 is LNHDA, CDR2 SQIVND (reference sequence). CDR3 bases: TGTGCCGGAGGGACAGCCACCGGGGAGCTGTTTTTT. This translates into CAGGTATGELFF.

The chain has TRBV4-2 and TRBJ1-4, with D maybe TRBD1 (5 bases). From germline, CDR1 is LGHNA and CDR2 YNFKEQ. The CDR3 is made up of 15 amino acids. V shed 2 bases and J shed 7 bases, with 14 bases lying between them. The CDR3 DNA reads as TGTGCCAGCAGCCAAAAACCCCCAGGGAGTGAAAAACTGTTTTTT. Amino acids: CASSQKPPGSEKLFF.

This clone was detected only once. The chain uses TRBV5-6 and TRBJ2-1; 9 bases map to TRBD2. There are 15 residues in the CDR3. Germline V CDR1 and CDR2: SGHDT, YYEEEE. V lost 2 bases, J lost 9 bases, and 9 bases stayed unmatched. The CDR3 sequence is CASSFGLAGVSEQFF. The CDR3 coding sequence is TGTGCCAGCAGCTTTGGGTTAGCGGGAGTATCTGAGCAGTTCTTC.

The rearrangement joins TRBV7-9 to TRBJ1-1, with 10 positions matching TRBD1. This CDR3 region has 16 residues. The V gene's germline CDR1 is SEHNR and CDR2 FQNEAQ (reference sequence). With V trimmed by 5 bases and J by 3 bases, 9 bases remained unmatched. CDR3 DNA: TGTGCCAGCAGCCCCCCTGACAGGGGGCAATACACTGAAGCTTTCTTT. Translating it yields CASSPPDRGQYTEAFF.

CDR3 residues: CASSLEGVAYNEQFF. The DNA of the CDR3 is TGCGCCAGCAGCTTGGAAGGTGTCGCCTACAATGAGCAGTTCTTC. This chain links TRBV5-1 with TRBJ2-1; D is ambiguous. Germline assignment: CDR1 SGHRS and CDR2 YFSETQ. This CDR3 spans 15 amino acids. The V end was cut by 0 bases, the J end by 2 bases, with 9 bases between.

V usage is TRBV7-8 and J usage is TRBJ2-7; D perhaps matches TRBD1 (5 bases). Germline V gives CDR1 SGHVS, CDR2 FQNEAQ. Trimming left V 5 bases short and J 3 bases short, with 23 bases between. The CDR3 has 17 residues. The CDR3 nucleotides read TGTGCCAGCAGCCAACAAGCCTACGGGTCAGGACACTACGAGCAGTACTTC. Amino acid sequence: CASSQQAYGSGHYEQYF.

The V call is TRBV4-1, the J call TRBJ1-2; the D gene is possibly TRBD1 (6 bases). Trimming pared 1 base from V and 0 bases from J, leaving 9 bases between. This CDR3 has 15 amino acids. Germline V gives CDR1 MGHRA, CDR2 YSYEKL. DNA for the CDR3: TGCGCCAGCAGCCAAGTAACAGGGACTAACTATGGCTACACCTTC. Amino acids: CASSQVTGTNYGYTF.

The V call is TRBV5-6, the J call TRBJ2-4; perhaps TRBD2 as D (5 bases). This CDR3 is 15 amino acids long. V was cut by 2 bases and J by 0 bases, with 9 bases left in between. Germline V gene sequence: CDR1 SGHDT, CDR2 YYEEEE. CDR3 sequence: CASSFTGIAKNIQYF. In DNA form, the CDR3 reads TGTGCCAGCAGCTTTACGGGGATAGCCAAAAACATTCAGTACTTC.

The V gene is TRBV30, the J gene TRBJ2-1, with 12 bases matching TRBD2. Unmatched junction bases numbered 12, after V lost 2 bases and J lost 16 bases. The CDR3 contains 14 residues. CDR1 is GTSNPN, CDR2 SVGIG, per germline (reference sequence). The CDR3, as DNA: TGTGCCTGGAGTTTCGGGACTAGCGGGTTGGGTGAATTCTTC. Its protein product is CAWSFGTSGLGEFF.

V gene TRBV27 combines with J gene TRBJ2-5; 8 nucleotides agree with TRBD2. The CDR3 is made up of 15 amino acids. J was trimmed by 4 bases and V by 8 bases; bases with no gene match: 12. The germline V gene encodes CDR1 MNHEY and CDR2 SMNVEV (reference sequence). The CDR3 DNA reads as TGTGCCAGCGGAGGGACTAGTGTGTCTGGAGAGACCCAGTACTTC. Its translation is CASGGTSVSGETQYF.

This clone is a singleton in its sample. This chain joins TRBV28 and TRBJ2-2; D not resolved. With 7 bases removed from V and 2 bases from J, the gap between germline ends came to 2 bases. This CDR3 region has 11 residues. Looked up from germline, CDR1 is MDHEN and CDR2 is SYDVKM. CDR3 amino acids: CASTNTGELFF. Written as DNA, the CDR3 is TGTGCCAGCACTAACACCGGGGAGCTGTTTTTT.

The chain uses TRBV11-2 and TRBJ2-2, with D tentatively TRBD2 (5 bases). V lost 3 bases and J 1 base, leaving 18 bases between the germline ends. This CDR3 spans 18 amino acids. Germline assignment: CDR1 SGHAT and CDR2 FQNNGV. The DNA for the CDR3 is TGTGCCAGCAGCTTTCCCCTCCGTGGCGGAGGGAACACCGGGGAGCTGTTTTTT. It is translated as CASSFPLRGGGNTGELFF.

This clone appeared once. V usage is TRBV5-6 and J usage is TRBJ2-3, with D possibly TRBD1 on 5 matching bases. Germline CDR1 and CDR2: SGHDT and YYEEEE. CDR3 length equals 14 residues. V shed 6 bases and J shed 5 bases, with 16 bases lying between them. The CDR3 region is CASTWGLPLDTQYF. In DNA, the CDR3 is TGTGCCAGCACCTGGGGCCTCCCCCTAGATACGCAGTATTTT.

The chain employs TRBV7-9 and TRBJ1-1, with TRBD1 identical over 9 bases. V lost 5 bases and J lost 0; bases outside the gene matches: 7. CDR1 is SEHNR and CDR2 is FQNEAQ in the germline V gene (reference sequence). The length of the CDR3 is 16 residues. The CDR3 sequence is CASSATGGGMNTEAFF. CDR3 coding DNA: TGTGCCAGCAGCGCTACAGGGGGCGGCATGAACACTGAAGCTTTCTTT.

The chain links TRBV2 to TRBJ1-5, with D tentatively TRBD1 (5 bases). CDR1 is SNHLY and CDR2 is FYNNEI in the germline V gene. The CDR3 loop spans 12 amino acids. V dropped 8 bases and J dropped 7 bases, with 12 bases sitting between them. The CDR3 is CASGQGRQPQHF. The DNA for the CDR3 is TGTGCCAGCGGGCAGGGACGACAGCCCCAGCATTTT.

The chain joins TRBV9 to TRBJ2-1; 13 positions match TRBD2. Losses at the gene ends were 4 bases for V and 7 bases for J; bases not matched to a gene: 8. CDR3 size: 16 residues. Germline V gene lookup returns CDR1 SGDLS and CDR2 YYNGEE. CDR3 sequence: CASSFRLAGGLNEQFF. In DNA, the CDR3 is TGTGCCAGCAGCTTCAGACTAGCGGGAGGCCTTAATGAGCAGTTCTTC.

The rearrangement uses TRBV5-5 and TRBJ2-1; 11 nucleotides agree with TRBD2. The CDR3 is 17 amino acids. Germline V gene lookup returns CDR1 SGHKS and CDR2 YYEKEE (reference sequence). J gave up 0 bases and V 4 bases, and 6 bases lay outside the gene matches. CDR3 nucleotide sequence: TGTGCCAGCAGCACTATTAGCGGGAGGGCCTCCTACAATGAGCAGTTCTTC. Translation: CASSTISGRASYNEQFF.

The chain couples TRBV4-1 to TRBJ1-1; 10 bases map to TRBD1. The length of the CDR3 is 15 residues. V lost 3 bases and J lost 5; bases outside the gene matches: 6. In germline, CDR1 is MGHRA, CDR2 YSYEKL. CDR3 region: CASSQDGTGETEAFF. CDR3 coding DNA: TGCGCCAGCAGCCAGGACGGGACAGGGGAAACTGAAGCTTTCTTT.

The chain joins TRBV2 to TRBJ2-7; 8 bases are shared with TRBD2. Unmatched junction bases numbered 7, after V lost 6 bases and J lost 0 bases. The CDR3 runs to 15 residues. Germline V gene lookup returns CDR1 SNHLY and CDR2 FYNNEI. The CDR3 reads CASRLASGRSYEQYF. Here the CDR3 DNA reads TGTGCCAGCAGATTAGCTAGCGGGCGCTCCTACGAGCAGTACTTC.

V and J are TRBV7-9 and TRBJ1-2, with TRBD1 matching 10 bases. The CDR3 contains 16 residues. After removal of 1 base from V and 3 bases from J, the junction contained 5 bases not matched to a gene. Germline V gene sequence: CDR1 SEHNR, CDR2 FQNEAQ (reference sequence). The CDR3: CASSLGTGTGDYGYTF. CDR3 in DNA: TGTGCCAGCAGCTTAGGAACCGGGACAGGGGACTATGGCTACACCTTC. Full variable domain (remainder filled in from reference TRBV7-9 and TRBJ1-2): DTGVSQNPRHKITKRGQNVTFRCDPISEHNRLYWYRQTLGQGPEFLTYFQNEAQLEKSRLLSDRFSAERPKGSFSTLEIQRTEQGDSAMYLCASSLGTGTGDYGYTFGSGTRLTVV.